The 8 T cell receptor beta chains below were found in one sample sequenced in a study of blood T cell repertoires in COVID-19. Clones were sequenced by immunoSEQ multiplex PCR, and TCRdb holds only the in-frame ones, with some missing. Of about 160,000 clones listed, 82% are singletons. The specimen was peripheral blood. The receptors here all came from a woman in her thirties or forties with COVID-19, enrolled during active disease.

V gene TRBV4-2 combines with J gene TRBJ1-2; 8 bases are shared with TRBD1. The CDR3 runs 16 residues. CDR1 is LGHNA, CDR2 YNFKEQ, per germline. With 0 bases clipped from V and 4 bases from J, the junction kept 7 bases outside the gene matches. The CDR3 loop is CASSQDRGLPGYGYTF. As DNA, the CDR3 is TGTGCCAGCAGCCAAGACAGGGGGCTGCCCGGCTATGGCTACACCTTC.

This clone has just a few counts. The chain has TRBV7-6 and TRBJ2-2; unclear D gene. In germline, CDR1 is SGHVS, CDR2 FNYEAQ. V lost 2 bases and J lost 5, with 6 bases in between. CDR3 length: 13 residues. The CDR3 sequence: CASSLSITGELFF. The CDR3 nucleotides are TGTGCCAGCAGCTTAAGCATTACCGGGGAGCTGTTTTTT.

In DNA form, the CDR3 reads TGTGCCAGTCGGGAAGGGGGGGTCTCTGGGGCCAACGTCCTGACTTTC. Protein product: CASREGGVSGANVLTF. The chain recombines TRBV19 with TRBJ2-6, with D possibly being TRBD2 (7 bases). Trimming stripped 8 bases from V and 0 bases from J, with 14 bases between. From germline, CDR1 is LNHDA and CDR2 SQIVND (reference sequence). This CDR3 comprises 16 residues. Using reference TRBV19 and TRBJ2-6 for the parts outside the CDR3, the full variable domain is DGGITQSPKYLFRKEGQNVTLSCEQNLNHDAMYWYRQDPGQGLRLIYYSQIVNDFQKGDIAEGYSVSREKKESFPLTVTSAQKNPTAFYLCASREGGVSGANVLTFGAGSRLTVL.

This sequence joins TRBV11-3 and TRBJ2-3; D is ambiguous. The V and J ends lost 5 bases and 2 bases respectively, with 8 bases between them. CDR3 size: 13 residues. Germline V gene lookup returns CDR1 SGHNT and CDR2 YENEEA. Written as DNA, the CDR3 is TGTGCCAGCAGCACCACATACACAGATACGCAGTATTTT. This sequence encodes CASSTTYTDTQYF.

V is TRBV19 and J is TRBJ1-5; D unresolved. The CDR3 runs to 12 residues. The V and J ends lost 3 bases and 6 bases respectively, with 6 bases between them. Germline V gene data show CDR1 as LNHDA and CDR2 as SQIVND (reference sequence). The CDR3 nucleotides are TGTGCCAGTAGTATCGTCGGTCAGCCCCAGCATTTT. Translation: CASSIVGQPQHF.

This rearrangement joins TRBV5-1 to TRBJ1-1; unclear D gene. Looked up from germline, CDR1 is SGHRS and CDR2 is YFSETQ. This CDR3 is 13 amino acids long. Trimming took 1 base from V and 3 from J, leaving 7 bases between them. The DNA for the CDR3 is TGCGCCAGCAGCTTGCAGGATTACACTGAAGCTTTCTTT. Translation: CASSLQDYTEAFF.

This chain links TRBV19 with TRBJ2-2, with D maybe TRBD2 (6 bases). Trimming removed 6 bases at V and 5 bases at J, with 13 bases between. The CDR3 contains 14 residues. Germline loops: CDR1 LNHDA, CDR2 SQIVND (reference sequence). The CDR3 nucleotides are TGTGCCAGTAGAATGACGGGAGATACCGGGGAGCTGTTTTTT. It encodes CASRMTGDTGELFF.

The V gene is TRBV6-5, the J gene TRBJ2-7; the D gene is possibly TRBD1 (6 bases). The CDR3 has 13 amino acids. Germline lookup yields CDR1 MNHEY and CDR2 SVGAGI. The V and J ends lost 8 bases and 4 bases respectively, with 15 bases between them. CDR3 amino acids: CASGRQVTYEQYV. The CDR3 DNA reads as TGTGCCAGCGGAAGACAGGTTACTTACGAGCAGTACGTC.